Presented here are 16 T cell receptor beta chains from one specimen sequenced in a study of blood T cell repertoires in COVID-19. Some clones are missing from TCRdb's copy, which holds only in-frame ones; the method was immunoSEQ multiplex PCR. There are approximately 10,000 clones in the sample; around 90% occur only once, and around a fifth lies in the top ten. Sequenced input: peripheral blood. The receptors come from a woman between 55 and 75 years old with active COVID-19.

This clone was counted once. This rearrangement joins TRBV6-5 to TRBJ2-1; 7 positions agree with TRBD1. The CDR3 is 13 amino acids. With 11 bases clipped from V and 6 bases from J, the junction kept 10 bases outside the gene matches. Germline V gene lookup returns CDR1 MNHEY and CDR2 SVGAGI. The CDR3 sequence is CASRGQSSNEQFF. In nucleotides, the CDR3 is TGTGCCTCCAGGGGACAGTCGTCCAATGAGCAGTTCTTC.

The rearrangement uses TRBV27 and TRBJ2-2, with D unresolved. Trimming shortened V by 4 bases and J by 0 bases, and 6 bases separated the two germline ends. CDR3 size: 14 residues. The germline V gene has CDR1 MNHEY and CDR2 SMNVEV (reference sequence). The CDR3 region is CASSYLANTGELFF. Written as DNA, the CDR3 is TGTGCCAGCAGTTATCTAGCGAACACCGGGGAGCTGTTTTTT.

V and J are TRBV19 and TRBJ1-2; 8 nucleotides line up with TRBD1. The germline V gene encodes CDR1 LNHDA and CDR2 SQIVND (reference sequence). V lost 3 bases to trimming and J lost 0 bases; unmatched junction nucleotides: 3. The CDR3 has 15 amino acids. The CDR3 coding sequence is TGTGCCAGTAGTATCCGGACAGGGACTAACTATGGCTACACCTTC. This gives the protein CASSIRTGTNYGYTF.

The rearrangement uses TRBV6-6 and TRBJ1-2; D uncertain. The germline V gene has CDR1 MNHNY and CDR2 SVGAGI (reference sequence). The CDR3 length is 16 residues. The germline V and J ends were trimmed by 5 bases and 0 bases, with 16 bases remaining between them. CDR3 region: CASSTLDGRANYGYTF. The DNA of the CDR3 is TGTGCCAGCAGTACCCTGGACGGGAGAGCTAACTATGGCTACACCTTC.

The CDR3 region is CASSLGQNEKLFF. The CDR3 nucleotides are TGTGCCAGCAGCTTGGGCCAGAATGAAAAACTGTTTTTT. The chain combines TRBV5-4 with TRBJ1-4, with D hard to call. The germline gives CDR1 SGHNT, CDR2 YYREEE (reference sequence). The CDR3 consists of 13 residues. V lost 0 bases and J lost 5, with 5 bases in between.

V is TRBV19 and J is TRBJ2-1; 9 nucleotides line up with TRBD2. The length of the CDR3 is 14 residues. CDR1 and CDR2 (germline): LNHDA, SQIVND (reference sequence). V was clipped by 7 bases and J by 5 bases; unmatched bases: 6. This CDR3 reads CASTFRTSDNEQFF. The CDR3 DNA reads TGTGCCAGTACCTTTAGGACTAGCGACAATGAGCAGTTCTTC.

This chain joins TRBV3-1 (or the pseudogene TRBV3-2) and TRBJ1-2; possible D gene TRBD1, 6 bases. Germline V lookup: CDR1 LGHDT, CDR2 YNNKEL (reference sequence). This CDR3 has 12 amino acids. Trimming took off 2 bases at V and 6 bases at J, with 7 bases between the two ends. Here the CDR3 DNA reads TGTGCCAGCAGCCAACAGGGGAATGGCTACACCTTC. Its translation is CASSQQGNGYTF.

CDR3 loop: CSVRTGQGPDTQYF. The CDR3 nucleotides are TGCAGCGTTAGAACAGGCCAGGGGCCAGATACGCAGTATTTT. This chain links TRBV29-1 with TRBJ2-3, with D possibly TRBD1 on 6 matching bases. V was pared by 5 bases and J by 4 bases, with 16 bases between. Germline V gene lookup returns CDR1 SQVTM and CDR2 ANQGSEA. This CDR3 spans 14 amino acids.

The genes are TRBV11-2 and TRBJ2-2; TRBD1 agrees at 11 bases. J was trimmed by 0 bases and V by 8 bases; bases with no gene match: 8. The CDR3 consists of 17 residues. Germline CDR1 is SGHAT and CDR2 is FQNNGV. CDR3 in amino acids: CASGGQGAISNTGELFF. The CDR3 nucleotides read TGTGCCAGCGGAGGACAGGGGGCTATTTCGAACACCGGGGAGCTGTTTTTT.

This rearrangement joins TRBV4-1 to TRBJ2-7, with D unresolved. The CDR3 extends over 15 amino acids. Germline V gives CDR1 MGHRA, CDR2 YSYEKL. The V end was cut by 0 bases, the J end by 6 bases, with 15 bases between. CDR3 loop: CASSQDSTRATEQYV. DNA for the CDR3: TGCGCCAGCAGCCAAGATAGCACGAGAGCAACCGAGCAGTACGTC.

The chain has TRBV15 and TRBJ1-4, with 7 bases matching TRBD1. Germline V gene lookup returns CDR1 LNHNV and CDR2 YYDKDF (reference sequence). This CDR3 has 14 residues. V lost 5 bases and J lost 4; bases outside the gene matches: 4. CDR3 nucleotides: TGTGCCACCAGCCCGGGACAGATTAATGAAAAACTGTTTTTT. It translates to CATSPGQINEKLFF.

The chain recombines TRBV5-1 with TRBJ1-6; a weak D match, TRBD1 (5 bases). This CDR3 has 15 residues. V was shortened by 0 bases and J by 6 bases, with 10 bases between the two germline ends. CDR1 and CDR2 (germline): SGHRS, YFSETQ. The DNA of the CDR3 is TGCGCCAGCAGCTTGGGTCGGGGGTTTAATTCACCCCTCCACTTT. Its protein product is CASSLGRGFNSPLHF.

The chain recombines TRBV7-2 with TRBJ1-5; 9 bases are shared with TRBD1. The CDR3 totals 13 residues. V dropped 4 bases and J dropped 9; count of bases not matched to a gene: 4. Germline V gene data show CDR1 as SGHTA and CDR2 as FQGNSA. This chain's CDR3 is CASSWDRARPQHF. The DNA of the CDR3 is TGTGCCAGCAGCTGGGACAGGGCAAGGCCCCAGCATTTT. Variable domain in full (rest from reference TRBV7-2 and TRBJ1-5): GAGVSQSPSNKVTEKGKDVELRCDPISGHTALYWYRQSLGQGLEFLIYFQGNSAPDKSGLPSDRFSAERTGGSVSTLTIQRTQQEDSAVYLCASSWDRARPQHFGDGTRLSIL.

The chain links TRBV13 to TRBJ2-1; 13 bases map to TRBD2. Germline assignment: CDR1 PRHDT and CDR2 FYEKMQ (reference sequence). The trim removed 5 bases at V and 5 bases at J, leaving 6 bases unmatched. The CDR3 contains 16 residues. CDR3 residues: CASSLGTSGNHNEQFF. The CDR3 region has the DNA TGTGCCAGCAGCCTCGGGACTAGCGGGAACCACAATGAGCAGTTCTTC.

The chain recombines TRBV28 with TRBJ1-5; D remains unclear. V dropped 2 bases and J dropped 6 bases, with 14 bases sitting between them. The germline gives CDR1 MDHEN, CDR2 SYDVKM. This CDR3 contains 15 residues. This chain's CDR3 is CASSLGSVSGQPQHF. CDR3 nucleotides: TGTGCCAGCAGTTTAGGCAGTGTTTCTGGTCAGCCCCAGCATTTT.

This sequence joins TRBV25-1 and TRBJ1-1; D not resolved. CDR3 length: 15 amino acids. CDR1 is MGHDK, CDR2 SYGVNS, per germline. V was pared by 6 bases and J by 1 base, with 15 bases between. CDR3 bases: TGTGCCAGCAGGGCACTAGGCGAATCGAACACTGAAGCTTTCTTT. Its protein is CASRALGESNTEAFF. The full variable domain, with the rest looked up from reference TRBV25-1 and TRBJ1-1, is EADIYQTPRYLVIGTGKKITLECSQTMGHDKMYWYQQDPGMELHLIHYSYGVNSTEKGDLSSESTVSRIRTEHFPLTLESARPSHTSQYLCASRALGESNTEAFFGQGTRLTVV.